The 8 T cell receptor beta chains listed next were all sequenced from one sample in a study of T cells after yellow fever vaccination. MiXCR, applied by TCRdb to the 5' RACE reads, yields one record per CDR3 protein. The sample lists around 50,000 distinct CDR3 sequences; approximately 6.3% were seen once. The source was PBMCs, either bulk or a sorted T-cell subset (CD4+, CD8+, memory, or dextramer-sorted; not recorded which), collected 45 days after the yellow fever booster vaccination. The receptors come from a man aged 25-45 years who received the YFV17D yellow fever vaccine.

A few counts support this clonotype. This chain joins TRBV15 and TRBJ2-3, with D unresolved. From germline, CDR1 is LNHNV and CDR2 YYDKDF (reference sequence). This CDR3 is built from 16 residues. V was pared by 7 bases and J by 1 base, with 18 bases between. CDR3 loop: CATTWSSRSRTDTQYF. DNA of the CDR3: TGTGCCACCACCTGGAGCAGCAGGTCCCGCACAGATACGCAGTATTTT.

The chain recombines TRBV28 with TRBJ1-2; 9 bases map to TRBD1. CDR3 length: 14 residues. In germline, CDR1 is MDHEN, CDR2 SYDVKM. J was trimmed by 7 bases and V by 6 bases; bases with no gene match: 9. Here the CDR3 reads CASSSGQGIRGYTF. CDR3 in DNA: TGTGCCAGCAGCTCAGGACAGGGGATTCGTGGCTACACCTTC.

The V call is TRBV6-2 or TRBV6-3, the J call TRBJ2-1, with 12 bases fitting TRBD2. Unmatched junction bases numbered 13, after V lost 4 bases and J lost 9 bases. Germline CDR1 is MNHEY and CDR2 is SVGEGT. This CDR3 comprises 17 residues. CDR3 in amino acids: CASSFTTSGRRYGEQFF. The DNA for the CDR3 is TGTGCCAGCAGTTTTACGACTAGCGGGAGAAGGTACGGTGAGCAGTTCTTC.

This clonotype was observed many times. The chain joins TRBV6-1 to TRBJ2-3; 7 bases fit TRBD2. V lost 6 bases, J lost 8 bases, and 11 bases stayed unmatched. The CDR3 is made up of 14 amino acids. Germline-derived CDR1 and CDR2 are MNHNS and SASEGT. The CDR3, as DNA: TGTGCCAGCAGCCTAGCGGAGAGAGTCGGTACGCAGTATTTT. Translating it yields CASSLAERVGTQYF.

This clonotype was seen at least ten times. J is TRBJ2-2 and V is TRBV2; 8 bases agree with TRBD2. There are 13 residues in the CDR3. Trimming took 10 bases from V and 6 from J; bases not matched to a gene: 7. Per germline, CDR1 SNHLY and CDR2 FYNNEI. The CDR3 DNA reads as TGTGCCACTTCTCAGCGGGAGTCCGGGGAGCTGTTTTTT. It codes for CATSQRESGELFF.

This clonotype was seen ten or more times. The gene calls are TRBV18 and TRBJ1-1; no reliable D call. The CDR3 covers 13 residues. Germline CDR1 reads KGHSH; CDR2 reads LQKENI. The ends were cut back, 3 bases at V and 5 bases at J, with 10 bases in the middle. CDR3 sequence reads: CASSPTSGTEAFF. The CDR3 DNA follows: TGTGCCAGCTCACCCACGTCGGGGACTGAAGCTTTCTTT.

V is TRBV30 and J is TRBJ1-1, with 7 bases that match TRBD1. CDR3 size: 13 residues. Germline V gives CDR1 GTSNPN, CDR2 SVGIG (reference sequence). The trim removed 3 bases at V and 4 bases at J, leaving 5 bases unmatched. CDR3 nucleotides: TGTGCCTGGAGGACAGGGATGGTCACTGAAGCTTTCTTT. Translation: CAWRTGMVTEAFF.

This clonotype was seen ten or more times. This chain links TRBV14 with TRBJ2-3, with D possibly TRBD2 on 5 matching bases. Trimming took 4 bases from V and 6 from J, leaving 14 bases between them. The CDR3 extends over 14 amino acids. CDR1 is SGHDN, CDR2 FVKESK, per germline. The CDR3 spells CASSLHAGLDTQYF. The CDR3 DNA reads TGTGCCAGCAGCCTGCACGCGGGCTTGGATACGCAGTATTTT.